This T cell receptor (beta chain) was recorded in a study of shared clonotypes between healthy human individuals. Study information: Those who served as donors were two women and a few men between the ages of 18 and 49. Study-level results: Depth of sequencing was expected to influence donor clonotype sharing.

Recent vaccinations or acute infections were absent in the healthy HIV-negative adult donors. Naive CD4+ cells were CD45RA-selected; the remaining cells were memory. This clone appeared a single time. The antigen is undetermined. The method was immunoSEQ multiplex PCR; TCRdb's version includes in-frame clones alone and lacks a portion of them. The sample has hundreds of thousands of clones; about 95% are singletons. This CDR3 has 16 residues. Germline loops: CDR1 SGHTA, CDR2 FQGNSA. The V and J ends lost 3 bases and 3 bases, in that order; junction bases with no gene match: 9. This sequence was found in a woman in her 30s in good health. The J gene is TRBJ2-7, the V gene TRBV7-2; 9 bases are shared with TRBD1. Sequencing used naive CD4+ T cells sorted from blood. Subset defined: CD45RA+ positively selected. The CDR3 region is CASSLGTGTGFYEQYF. For the CDR3, the DNA is TGTGCCAGCAGCTTGGGGACCGGGACAGGGTTCTACGAGCAGTACTTC. The complete variable domain, with remaining parts taken from reference TRBV7-2 and TRBJ2-7, reads GAGVSQSPSNKVTEKGKDVELRCDPISGHTALYWYRQSLGQGLEFLIYFQGNSAPDKSGLPSDRFSAERTGGSVSTLTIQRTQQEDSAVYLCASSLGTGTGFYEQYFGPGTRLTVT.